These 23 T cell receptor beta chains were sequenced from one sample in a study of cytomegalovirus exposure and HLA in healthy donors. Vbeta (60) and Jbeta (13) primers were used in the PCR. Sequencing was performed with immunoSEQ multiplex PCR; in TCRdb, only in-frame clones are kept and a portion is missing. The sample lists fewer than 250,000 clones, about 85% seen once, with 0.9% to 1.2% in the top ten. Sequenced sample: PBMCs. The source of these receptors is a boy younger than 10 in good health and CMV-seronegative.

The gene calls are TRBV19 and TRBJ1-5; 7 nucleotides line up with TRBD1. CDR3 length equals 14 residues. V dropped 7 bases and J dropped 6; count of bases not matched to a gene: 9. Germline V gene sequence: CDR1 LNHDA, CDR2 SQIVND (reference sequence). The CDR3 nucleotides are TGTGCCAGTAATAAACAGGGGAGGACTCAGCCCCAGCATTTT. This translates into CASNKQGRTQPQHF.

The J gene is TRBJ2-3, the V gene TRBV6-1; a weak D match, TRBD1 (6 bases). The CDR3 totals 13 residues. The germline V gene has CDR1 MNHNS and CDR2 SASEGT. Trimming shortened V by 6 bases and J by 5 bases, and 12 bases separated the two germline ends. The CDR3 bases are TGTGCCAGCAGCTCCAGGACAGTAGATACGCAGTATTTT. It codes for CASSSRTVDTQYF.

This chain's CDR3 is CASSAGWGRRPGLAGGTDTQYF. CDR3 sequence (DNA): TGTGCCAGCAGCGCAGGATGGGGCAGGAGACCGGGACTAGCGGGGGGCACAGATACGCAGTATTTT. This sequence joins TRBV7-6 and TRBJ2-3, with 14 bases lining up with TRBD2. The CDR3 covers 22 residues. After removal of 5 bases from V and 1 base from J, the junction contained 20 bases not matched to a gene. Germline V gene lookup returns CDR1 SGHVS and CDR2 FNYEAQ.

The V call is TRBV5-1, the J call TRBJ2-5; D unclear. This CDR3 region has 15 residues. V was clipped by 4 bases and J by 1 base, with 14 bases between them. Germline CDR1 SGHRS, CDR2 YFSETQ. This CDR3 reads CASSPDGGLQETQYF. The CDR3 DNA reads TGCGCCAGCAGCCCCGATGGTGGGCTCCAAGAGACCCAGTACTTC. Based on the CDR3 plus reference TRBV5-1 and TRBJ2-5, the full variable domain is KAGVTQTPRYLIKTRGQQVTLSCSPISGHRSVSWYQQTPGQGLQFLFEYFSETQRNKGNFPGRFSGRQFSNSRSEMNVSTLELGDSALYLCASSPDGGLQETQYFGPGTRLLVL.

The chain joins TRBV28 to TRBJ2-5; D gene unclear. The J call may not be correct, given that the DNA end is closer to TRBJ2-7. Germline V CDR1 and CDR2: MDHEN, SYDVKM. There are 13 residues in the CDR3. This chain's CDR3 is CASSSRQVYEQYF. The CDR3 DNA reads TGTGCCAGCAGTTCCCGACAAGTCTACGAGCAGTACTTC.

The chain joins TRBV6-1 to TRBJ2-3, with 8 bases matching TRBD2. Germline V CDR1 and CDR2: MNHNS, SASEGT. The V segment lost 4 bases and the J segment 14 bases; nucleotides outside the gene matches: 8. CDR3 length: 12 residues. In nucleotides, the CDR3 is TGTGCCAGCAGTGTCGGGACTAGAAGGCCGTATTTT. Translation: CASSVGTRRPYF.

This chain joins TRBV7-2 and TRBJ2-1, with 8 bases aligning to TRBD2. The germline V gene encodes CDR1 SGHTA and CDR2 FQGNSA. Germline trimming cut 2 bases from V and 7 bases from J; bases unmatched to any gene: 10. The CDR3 is 16 residues long. CDR3 sequence reads: CASSLFGLAGRNEQFF. In nucleotides, the CDR3 is TGTGCCAGCAGCTTATTTGGGCTAGCGGGCAGGAATGAGCAGTTCTTC.

This chain links TRBV6-5 with TRBJ1-5; perhaps TRBD1 as D (6 bases). The germline gives CDR1 MNHEY, CDR2 SVGAGI. Between the trimmed V and J ends, which lost 4 bases and 5 bases, there was a span of 18 bases. The CDR3 runs to 16 residues. The CDR3 DNA reads as TGTGCCAGCAGTTCCCGGGGTGGGGGCCTTGATCAGCCCCAGCATTTT. As protein: CASSSRGGGLDQPQHF.

The CDR3 DNA reads as TGTGCCAGCAGCGGATCGACAGGGACGAGCTCCTATAATTCACCCCTCCACTTT. This translates into CASSGSTGTSSYNSPLHF. The chain links TRBV5-6 to TRBJ1-6, with 7 bases fitting TRBD1. Trimming took 4 bases from V and 0 from J; bases not matched to a gene: 10. The germline CDR1 and CDR2 sequences are SGHDT and YYEEEE. CDR3 length equals 18 residues.

V and J are TRBV2 and TRBJ1-5; 11 bases agree with TRBD1. The CDR3 totals 16 residues. The V segment lost 8 bases and the J segment 3 bases; nucleotides outside the gene matches: 9. Germline lookup yields CDR1 SNHLY and CDR2 FYNNEI. The CDR3 here is CASAKRTGGTNQPQHF. The DNA for the CDR3 is TGTGCCAGCGCAAAGAGGACAGGGGGCACCAATCAGCCCCAGCATTTT.

V is TRBV6-5 and J is TRBJ2-1, with 8 bases that match TRBD2. The germline gives CDR1 MNHEY, CDR2 SVGAGI. The V and J ends lost 2 bases and 4 bases, in that order; junction bases with no gene match: 7. The CDR3 is 16 amino acids. The CDR3 DNA reads as TGTGCCAGCAGTTACGCAATTACGGGGGGGTACAATGAGCAGTTCTTC. Translation: CASSYAITGGYNEQFF.

This rearrangement joins TRBV25-1 to TRBJ2-6; maybe TRBD2 (5 bases). V was trimmed by 8 bases and J by 0 bases, leaving 5 bases between them. Per the germline V gene, CDR1 is MGHDK and CDR2 is SYGVNS. This CDR3 comprises 13 residues. The chain's CDR3 is CASGLSGANVLTF. The CDR3 DNA reads as TGTGCCAGCGGACTCTCTGGGGCCAACGTCCTGACTTTC.

V is TRBV7-2 and J is TRBJ1-3; 8 nucleotides align to TRBD1. V trimming: 2 bases; J trimming: 4 bases; junction bases outside the gene matches: 7. This CDR3 has 16 residues. The germline gives CDR1 SGHTA, CDR2 FQGNSA. CDR3 in DNA: TGTGCCAGCAGCTTAACTACAGGGGGAACAGGAAACACCATATATTTT. This gives the protein CASSLTTGGTGNTIYF.

The chain has TRBV5-4 and TRBJ2-1; TRBD2 aligns across 15 bases. The CDR3 is 17 amino acids. Germline V gives CDR1 SGHNT, CDR2 YYREEE (reference sequence). Germline trimming cut 0 bases from V and 7 bases from J; bases unmatched to any gene: 5. The CDR3 is CASSLGTSGRAPNEQFF. The DNA of the CDR3 is TGTGCCAGCAGCTTGGGGACTAGCGGGAGGGCACCGAATGAGCAGTTCTTC.

This sequence joins TRBV5-6 and TRBJ2-7; D is perhaps TRBD1 (6 bases). The V and J ends lost 4 bases and 2 bases respectively, with 19 bases between them. CDR1 SGHDT and CDR2 YYEEEE come from the germline V gene. The CDR3 sequence is 16 residues long. DNA for the CDR3: TGTGCCAGCAGCCGTATTCCGGGACAATTTACCTACGAGCAGTACTTC. It encodes CASSRIPGQFTYEQYF.

The DNA of the CDR3 is TGTGCCAGCAGTTACCTCCAGGGGTTGGGGAACACTGAAGCTTTCTTT. Protein: CASSYLQGLGNTEAFF. The rearrangement links TRBV6-6 to TRBJ1-1; D possibly corresponds to TRBD1 (6 bases). V dropped 2 bases and J dropped 1 base, with 14 bases sitting between them. The CDR3 is 16 amino acids. CDR1 and CDR2 (germline): MNHNY, SVGAGI (reference sequence).

The V call is TRBV28, the J call TRBJ2-2; perhaps TRBD2 as D (5 bases). V was pared by 7 bases and J by 1 base, with 16 bases between. This CDR3 spans 16 amino acids. Per germline, CDR1 MDHEN and CDR2 SYDVKM. The CDR3 sequence is CASTLSGSGNTGELFF. In nucleotides, the CDR3 is TGTGCCAGCACCCTCAGCGGATCGGGGAACACCGGGGAGCTGTTTTTT.

The chain uses TRBV7-3 and TRBJ2-1, with 9 nucleotides matching TRBD2. The CDR3 covers 17 residues. Germline trimming cut 0 bases from V and 5 bases from J; bases unmatched to any gene: 8. Germline lookup yields CDR1 SGHTA and CDR2 FQGTGA. CDR3 bases: TGTGCCAGCAGCTTAACGAGTGCACTAGCGGGCAACAATGAGCAGTTCTTC. Its translation: CASSLTSALAGNNEQFF.

This chain connects TRBV5-1 to TRBJ1-3; D gene unclear. Looked up from germline, CDR1 is SGHRS and CDR2 is YFSETQ. The CDR3 covers 16 residues. Trimming removed 5 bases from V and 0 bases from J, with 15 bases in between. CDR3 in amino acids: CASSQGSTTSGNTIYF. The CDR3, as DNA: TGCGCCAGCAGTCAAGGGAGCACTACCTCTGGAAACACCATATATTTT.

This clone was counted once. The J gene is TRBJ2-5, the V gene TRBV6-1; 9 positions agree with TRBD1. V lost 3 bases to trimming and J lost 5 bases; unmatched junction nucleotides: 10. The CDR3 is made up of 16 amino acids. Germline values: CDR1 MNHNS, CDR2 SASEGT. CDR3 amino acids: CASSELPGQGGETQYF. The DNA of the CDR3 is TGTGCCAGCAGTGAGTTACCGGGACAGGGCGGTGAGACCCAGTACTTC.

The genes are TRBV7-2 and TRBJ2-7, with TRBD1 identical over 7 bases. Losses at the gene ends were 6 bases for V and 6 bases for J; bases not matched to a gene: 5. The CDR3 is made up of 12 amino acids. Germline V gene sequence: CDR1 SGHTA, CDR2 FQGNSA. The CDR3 coding sequence is TGTGCCAGCAGTCGGACAGGCCTCGAGCAGTACTTC. Translating gives CASSRTGLEQYF.

The chain links TRBV6-1 to TRBJ2-2, with D unclear. V was shortened by 3 bases and J by 5 bases, with 7 bases between the two germline ends. The germline CDR1 and CDR2 sequences are MNHNS and SASEGT. There are 13 residues in the CDR3. CDR3 residues: CASSELATGELFF. DNA for the CDR3: TGTGCCAGCAGTGAGTTAGCAACCGGGGAGCTGTTTTTT.

The chain joins TRBV6-5 to TRBJ2-3; D perhaps matches TRBD1 (6 bases). The CDR3 contains 15 residues. V lost 0 bases and J 1 base, leaving 8 bases between the germline ends. CDR1 and CDR2 (germline): MNHEY, SVGAGI. The CDR3 coding sequence is TGTGCCAGCAGTTACTCAGGGGGACGCACAGATACGCAGTATTTT. It is translated as CASSYSGGRTDTQYF.